The clone carrying this T cell receptor beta chain appeared a single time. The target antigen is unknown. TCRdb's table, derived via immunoSEQ multiplex PCR, lists solely in-frame clones and lacks some. The table shows around 150,000 clones, with about 89% occurring only once. This CDR3 spans 16 amino acids. Germline V gene lookup returns CDR1 LNHNV and CDR2 YYDKDF (reference sequence). Trimming shortened V by 0 bases and J by 0 bases, and 8 bases separated the two germline ends. The sample belongs to a study of T cell responses to AZD1222 COVID-19 vaccine. Study-wide results and caveats: Sampling captured repertoires only after the peak T cell response. After two AZD1222 doses, spike-specific TCR breadth and depth rose versus day 0. White British people made up most donors, females outnumbered males, and clonal diversity was possibly underestimated.

The chain recombines TRBV15 with TRBJ1-4; D unclear. The TCR comes from an adult who received the MenACWY meningococcal vaccine as a control. Sequenced material: peripheral blood, taken 28 days after the second dose of the MenACWY control vaccine. CDR3 residues: CATSRDPGTTNEKLFF. The CDR3 DNA reads TGTGCCACCAGCAGAGACCCCGGGACAACTAATGAAAAACTGTTTTTT. The whole variable domain, remainder taken from reference TRBV15 and TRBJ1-4, is DAMVIQNPRYQVTQFGKPVTLSCSQTLNHNVMYWYQQKSSQAPKLLFHYYDKDFNNEADTPDNFQSRRPNTSFCFLDIRSPGLGDTAMYLCATSRDPGTTNEKLFFGSGTQLSVL.